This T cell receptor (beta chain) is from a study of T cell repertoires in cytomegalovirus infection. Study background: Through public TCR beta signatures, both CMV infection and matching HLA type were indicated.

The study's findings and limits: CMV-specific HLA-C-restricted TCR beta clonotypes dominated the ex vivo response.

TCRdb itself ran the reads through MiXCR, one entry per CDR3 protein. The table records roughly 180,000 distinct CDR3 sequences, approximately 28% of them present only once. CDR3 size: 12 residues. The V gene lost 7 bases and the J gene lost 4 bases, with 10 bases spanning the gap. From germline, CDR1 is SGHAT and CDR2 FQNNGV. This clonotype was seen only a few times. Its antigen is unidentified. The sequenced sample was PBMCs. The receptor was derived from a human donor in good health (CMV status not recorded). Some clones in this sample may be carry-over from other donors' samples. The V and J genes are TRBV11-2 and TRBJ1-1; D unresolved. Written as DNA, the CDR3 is TGTGCCAGCACTGGTAGGAGCACTGAAGCTTTCTTT. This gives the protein CASTGRSTEAFF.